Following are 18 T cell receptor beta chains from one sample sequenced in a study of T-cell memory formation after mild COVID-19. TCRdb re-analysed the 5' RACE reads in MiXCR, keeping a single row per CDR3 protein. Here the sample spans hundreds of thousands of distinct CDR3 sequences, about 17% being singletons. Sequenced sample: PBMCs or a T cell subset sorted from them (not recorded which). Receptors originate from a man younger than 30 who had mild COVID-19 (a few samples of this study predate the infection). Cell type and time point are not known.

This clonotype has a handful of counts. The rearrangement links TRBV7-9 to TRBJ1-5, with D hard to call. V was clipped by 0 bases and J by 7 bases, with 13 bases between them. CDR1 is SEHNR and CDR2 is FQNEAQ in the germline V gene (reference sequence). The CDR3 consists of 15 residues. CDR3 nucleotides: TGTGCCAGCAGCTTAGCTCGTCTTTCAGGACAGCCCCAGCATTTT. Its translation: CASSLARLSGQPQHF.

The table lists this clonotype with a few counts. The rearrangement links TRBV20-1 to TRBJ2-3; perhaps TRBD1 as D (6 bases). The V end was cut by 5 bases, the J end by 0 bases, with 12 bases between. The CDR3 spans 14 residues. Germline CDR1 reads DFQATT; CDR2 reads SNEGSKA (reference sequence). CDR3 residues: CSALTGSSTDTQYF. The CDR3 coding sequence is TGCAGTGCTTTGACAGGATCTAGCACAGATACGCAGTATTTT.

There are many counts of this clonotype. The chain combines TRBV20-1 with TRBJ2-4; D possibly corresponds to TRBD2 (6 bases). Germline V gene data show CDR1 as DFQATT and CDR2 as SNEGSKA (reference sequence). With 6 bases removed from V and 5 bases from J, the gap between germline ends came to 11 bases. The CDR3 length is 12 residues. The CDR3 DNA reads as TGCAGTGCGCCGGGACTTCAAAACATTCAGTACTTC. Protein: CSAPGLQNIQYF.

This chain connects TRBV9 to TRBJ2-3; a possible D gene is TRBD2 (6 bases). CDR1 is SGDLS, CDR2 YYNGEE, per germline. CDR3 length: 14 amino acids. The V gene lost 6 bases and the J gene lost 2 bases, with 13 bases spanning the gap. The CDR3 is CASTHRDSTDTQYF. Here the CDR3 DNA reads TGTGCCAGCACCCACCGGGACTCCACAGATACGCAGTATTTT.

V usage is TRBV24-1 and J usage is TRBJ2-5, with 8 bases that match TRBD1. The CDR3 has 15 residues. Germline trimming cut 1 base from V and 5 bases from J; bases unmatched to any gene: 5. The germline CDR1 and CDR2 sequences are KGHDR and SFDVKD. The CDR3 sequence: CATSDFRRGRETQYF. CDR3 DNA: TGTGCCACCAGTGATTTTCGCAGGGGGCGGGAGACCCAGTACTTC.

This clonotype was counted only a few times. The gene calls are TRBV6-5 and TRBJ1-6; unclear D gene. This CDR3 has 13 amino acids. From germline, CDR1 is MNHEY and CDR2 SVGAGI. With 2 bases removed from V and 10 bases from J, the gap between germline ends came to 9 bases. The CDR3 bases are TGTGCCAGCAGTTACATGGAGAACTCACCCCTCCACTTT. Translation gives CASSYMENSPLHF.

This clonotype was seen a few times. CDR3 protein: CSAVELAGTDTQYF. The CDR3 coding sequence is TGCAGTGCTGTGGAGCTAGCGGGCACAGATACGCAGTATTTT. The chain recombines TRBV20-1 with TRBJ2-3; TRBD2 matches at 7 bases. V trimming: 5 bases; J trimming: 1 base; junction bases outside the gene matches: 6. This CDR3 has 14 residues. Germline V gene sequence: CDR1 DFQATT, CDR2 SNEGSKA (reference sequence).

The genes are TRBV27 and TRBJ1-5; no clear D gene. This CDR3 has 17 residues. Germline V lookup: CDR1 MNHEY, CDR2 SMNVEV (reference sequence). Trimming pared 1 base from V and 2 bases from J, leaving 15 bases between. CDR3 sequence reads: CASSLLSPTRGNQPQHF. In DNA, the CDR3 is TGTGCCAGCAGTTTATTAAGCCCGACACGGGGCAATCAGCCCCAGCATTTT.

In its sample, this clonotype was seen a few times. This chain uses TRBV18 with TRBJ1-2; 7 nucleotides align to TRBD1. The CDR3 covers 14 residues. Per the germline V gene, CDR1 is KGHSH and CDR2 is LQKENI. V lost 3 bases and J lost 4; bases outside the gene matches: 5. The CDR3 here is CASSPGQDLYGYTF. The CDR3 bases are TGTGCCAGCTCACCCGGACAGGACCTCTATGGCTACACCTTC.

This clonotype was observed a handful of times. This chain links TRBV20-1 with TRBJ2-7; D might be TRBD2 (7 bases). Trimming cost V 0 bases and J 7 bases, with 22 bases left between them. Germline V gene data show CDR1 as DFQATT and CDR2 as SNEGSKA (reference sequence). This CDR3 spans 16 amino acids. Written as DNA, the CDR3 is TGCAGTGCTAGAGATCACTTAGGGCAGGGGACTATAGAGCAGTACTTC. Translation gives CSARDHLGQGTIEQYF.

The chain employs TRBV20-1 and TRBJ1-5; no definite D call. This CDR3 region has 13 residues. Germline V gives CDR1 DFQATT, CDR2 SNEGSKA (reference sequence). Trimming shortened V by 1 base and J by 4 bases, and 8 bases separated the two germline ends. CDR3 sequence (DNA): TGCAGTGCTAGAGTTTTGGCAAATCAGCCCCAGCATTTT. Its protein is CSARVLANQPQHF.

The chain joins TRBV2 to TRBJ2-7; D perhaps matches TRBD1 (5 bases). CDR3 length equals 13 residues. Germline V gene sequence: CDR1 SNHLY, CDR2 FYNNEI. The V end was cut by 4 bases, the J end by 3 bases, with 10 bases between. The CDR3, as DNA: TGTGCCAGCAGTGGGACAAACATCTACGAGCAGTACGTC. Amino acids: CASSGTNIYEQYV.

This clonotype occurred a few times. This chain connects TRBV7-2 to TRBJ2-1, with 13 nucleotides matching TRBD2. CDR1 SGHTA and CDR2 FQGNSA come from the germline V gene. The length of the CDR3 is 15 residues. The V segment lost 0 bases and the J segment 14 bases; nucleotides outside the gene matches: 7. This CDR3 reads CASSLAGGLAGREFF. DNA for the CDR3: TGTGCCAGCAGCTTAGCGGGGGGACTAGCGGGGAGGGAGTTCTTC.

This sequence joins TRBV18 and TRBJ2-2; D remains unclear. Germline loops: CDR1 KGHSH, CDR2 LQKENI. The CDR3 runs 15 residues. Trimming left V 2 bases short and J 5 bases short, with 12 bases between. The CDR3 spells CASSPSSALTGELFF. In nucleotides, the CDR3 is TGTGCCAGCTCACCATCTTCGGCGCTGACCGGGGAGCTGTTTTTT.

DNA for the CDR3: TGTGCCAGCAGCCCCCGGGGGGGCGGTATGGAGACCCAGTACTTC. Translated: CASSPRGGGMETQYF. The chain carries TRBV11-3 and TRBJ2-5, with TRBD2 matching 8 bases. The CDR3 runs to 15 residues. CDR1 is SGHNT, CDR2 YENEEA, per germline. V gave up 5 bases and J gave up 5 bases; unmatched junction bases: 10.

The chain uses TRBV4-1 and TRBJ2-1, with 9 positions matching TRBD2. This CDR3 has 16 amino acids. J lost 6 bases, V lost 0 bases, and 6 bases had no gene match. Germline CDR1 is MGHRA and CDR2 is YSYEKL. This chain's CDR3 is CASSQEGGGAVNEQFF. The CDR3 bases are TGCGCCAGCAGCCAAGAAGGCGGGGGGGCCGTCAATGAGCAGTTCTTC.

The chain employs TRBV20-1 and TRBJ2-7, with TRBD1 identical over 7 bases. Trimming at V came to 6 bases and at J to 2 bases, leaving 4 bases not matched to a gene. Germline V gene sequence: CDR1 DFQATT, CDR2 SNEGSKA (reference sequence). The CDR3 is made up of 12 amino acids. The CDR3 DNA sequence: TGCAGTGCCATGACAGGGCCCTACGAGCAGTACTTC. It is translated as CSAMTGPYEQYF.

This clonotype has more than one count but fewer than ten. The genes are TRBV7-9 and TRBJ2-3; D not certain. CDR3 size: 18 residues. Looked up from germline, CDR1 is SEHNR and CDR2 is FQNEAQ (reference sequence). Trimming removed 3 bases at V and 1 base at J, with 20 bases between. The CDR3 nucleotides are TGTGCCAGCAGCTTCCAGTTTGGCCAAGGAGCCGGCACAGATACGCAGTATTTT. The encoded protein is CASSFQFGQGAGTDTQYF.